This TCR beta chain was sequenced during a study of blood T cell repertoires in COVID-19. Study background: COVID-19 samples from acute and convalescent phases originated in the United States, Italy and Spain. In each case, the material was cDNA or gDNA derived from T cells, B-cell-depleted T cells, or PBMCs.

Per the original methods: Counts of nucleated cells, estimated from reference gene primer amplification, were obtained. Only in-frame clones appear in the TCRdb table, and some are missing; sequencing was by immunoSEQ multiplex PCR. V and J calls and clone size follow that table, whereas D and trimming were derived from the DNA. The data hold about 240,000 clones, with roughly four fifths observed a single time. CDR1 and CDR2 from the germline V gene are SGHVS and FNYEAQ. Trimming took 1 base from V and 6 from J, leaving 9 bases between them. The CDR3 is 13 amino acids. Sequenced sample: peripheral blood. The genes are TRBV7-6 and TRBJ1-1; D call uncertain. The TCR was taken from a man aged 30 to 45 who had recovered from COVID-19. CDR3 in amino acids: CASSLGERAEAFF. The CDR3 nucleotides read TGTGCCAGCAGCTTAGGGGAGAGGGCTGAAGCTTTCTTT.